This TCR beta chain comes out of a study of neoadjuvant anti-PD-1 for oral cavity cancer. The CDR3 has 18 amino acids. The V gene's germline CDR1 is SNHLY and CDR2 FYNNEI. The ends lost 1 base at V and 0 bases at J; junction bases unmatched: 9. Two replicates per tumor sample, mostly from approximately 5 ug of genomic DNA. This table comes from immunoSEQ multiplex PCR, and its TCRdb copy is limited to in-frame clones, with some not included. Of roughly 24,000 clones in the sample, 25% to 35% were seen once. Time point in this sample: after neoadjuvant nivolumab, at surgical resection. The source is a person aged 35-80 years with oral cavity squamous cell carcinoma. The chain has TRBV2 and TRBJ1-2; 9 nucleotides line up with TRBD1. The sequencing used tumor tissue, collected after nivolumab (anti-PD-1) treatment. As DNA, the CDR3 is TGTGCCAGCAGTGAAGGGGGACAGGGTTTAAATACTAACTATGGCTACACCTTC. Translation gives CASSEGGQGLNTNYGYTF.